This T cell receptor (beta chain) comes out of a study of tumor and adjacent non-tumor tissue in lung cancer. For the study at large: There were some 11 adenocarcinoma, a couple of squamous cell carcinoma and 1 small cell lung cancer cases. Some 4.2 million productive TCRbeta reads were obtained per sample on average.

The sample holds many counts of this clonotype. Its specificity is not known. TCRbeta libraries were built with three rounds of nested PCR, modified from ARM-PCR. A single record per CDR3 protein comes from TCRdb applying MiXCR to the multiplex PCR reads. The sample comprises 40,000 to 50,000 distinct CDR3 sequences, about two thirds of which are singletons, and approximately 30% rests with the top ten. The study's findings and limits: Significantly higher TCR diversity was found in tumor than normal lung.

The V and J ends lost 6 bases and 1 base respectively, with 15 bases between them. The CDR3 covers 15 residues. Germline V lookup: CDR1 MNHNS, CDR2 SASEGT. The template was RNA from unsorted bulk tissue. More than 3 cm separated this lung sample from the edge of the tumor. Donors were chemotherapy-naive, newly diagnosed lung cancer surgical patients in China, August–late 2014. The sequence derives from a woman in her 70s with non-small cell lung cancer. Specimen: distant non-tumor lung tissue. The chain uses TRBV6-1 and TRBJ1-1; D is perhaps TRBD1 (5 bases). CDR3 residues: CASSAQTVGNTEAFF. Written as DNA, the CDR3 is TGTGCCAGCAGCGCCCAGACAGTAGGGAACACTGAAGCTTTCTTT.